These 10 T cell receptor beta chains were sequenced from one sample in a study of shared clonotypes between healthy human individuals. TCRdb's copy holds only in-frame clones and misses some; the assay was immunoSEQ multiplex PCR. The repertoire holds about 690,000 clones, with 90% as singletons. The specimen sequenced was memory CD8+ T cells from PBMCs. The subset was: CD45RO+ cells pooled with CCR7-negative TemRA cells. Receptor source: a man between 18 and 35 years old in good health. Some clones in this sample may be carry-over from other donors' samples.

The chain recombines TRBV29-1 with TRBJ2-3, with 9 bases identical to TRBD2. Germline lookup yields CDR1 SQVTM and CDR2 ANQGSEA. The CDR3 contains 19 residues. The trim removed 2 bases at V and 1 base at J, leaving 16 bases unmatched. CDR3 in DNA: TGCAGCGTTGAATATCTAGAGGGGTCCAAGCGGGAGGGCACAGATACGCAGTATTTT. Its protein is CSVEYLEGSKREGTDTQYF.

The rearrangement uses TRBV6-5 and TRBJ1-2; D might be TRBD1 (5 bases). Germline CDR1 and CDR2: MNHEY and SVGAGI. This CDR3 has 16 amino acids. Trimming removed 2 bases from V and 5 bases from J, with 18 bases in between. Here the CDR3 reads CASSYPISGTTYGYTF. CDR3 in DNA: TGTGCCAGCAGTTACCCGATTTCAGGGACGACGTATGGCTACACCTTC.

This clone has just a few counts. The V call is TRBV29-1, the J call TRBJ1-1; the D gene is possibly TRBD1 (5 bases). In germline, CDR1 is SQVTM, CDR2 ANQGSEA. The CDR3 sequence is 14 residues long. The ends were cut back, 8 bases at V and 0 bases at J, with 16 bases in the middle. The DNA for the CDR3 is TGCAGCTCGTCGGGGCAAGGGATGAACACTGAAGCTTTCTTT. Translating gives CSSSGQGMNTEAFF. Together with reference TRBV29-1 and TRBJ1-1, the CDR3 gives the full variable domain: SAVISQKPSRDICQRGTSLTIQCQVDSQVTMMFWYRQQPGQSLTLIATANQGSEATYESGFVIDKFPISRPNLTFSTLTVSNMSPEDSSIYLCSSSGQGMNTEAFFGQGTRLTVV.

V usage is TRBV7-2 and J usage is TRBJ2-7; 9 bases map to TRBD2. The CDR3 is made up of 14 amino acids. Germline V gene lookup returns CDR1 SGHTA and CDR2 FQGNSA. V lost 5 bases and J lost 2; bases outside the gene matches: 4. The CDR3 DNA reads TGTGCCAGCAGCATGGGACTAGCCACCTACGAGCAGTACTTC. Translating it yields CASSMGLATYEQYF.

V is TRBV9 and J is TRBJ2-7; 8 nucleotides align to TRBD2. Germline V gene data show CDR1 as SGDLS and CDR2 as YYNGEE. V was clipped by 4 bases and J by 3 bases; unmatched bases: 12. CDR3 length: 16 residues. Here the CDR3 reads CASSPGVEREHYEQYF. The CDR3 coding sequence is TGTGCCAGCAGCCCTGGGGTTGAGCGGGAGCACTACGAGCAGTACTTC.

The V gene is TRBV6-1, the J gene TRBJ1-2, with D unresolved. CDR3 length: 14 residues. Trimming left V 3 bases short and J 3 bases short, with 11 bases between. CDR1 MNHNS and CDR2 SASEGT come from the germline V gene. Here the CDR3 reads CASSERTPYYGYTF. Here the CDR3 DNA reads TGTGCCAGCAGTGAGCGGACCCCATACTATGGCTACACCTTC.

The CDR3 DNA sequence: TGCGCCAGCAGCCCCATTGACACCTACTATGGCTACACCTTC. This gives the protein CASSPIDTYYGYTF. This sequence joins TRBV4-1 and TRBJ1-2, with D uncertain. The CDR3 has 14 amino acids. Germline V lookup: CDR1 MGHRA, CDR2 YSYEKL. Deletions cut 4 bases from V and 3 bases from J, with 12 bases between.

The chain has TRBV30 and TRBJ1-2, with a weak D call TRBD1 (6 bases). Trimming removed 1 base at V and 0 bases at J, with 18 bases between. Germline-derived CDR1 and CDR2 are GTSNPN and SVGIG (reference sequence). The CDR3 is 17 residues long. CDR3: CAWSEHRQGHPNYGYTF. CDR3 nucleotides: TGTGCCTGGAGTGAGCACCGCCAGGGACATCCTAACTATGGCTACACCTTC.

This clone was seen at least ten times. This chain connects TRBV13 to TRBJ2-7; no firm D call. V was shortened by 5 bases and J by 2 bases, with 22 bases between the two germline ends. Looked up from germline, CDR1 is PRHDT and CDR2 is FYEKMQ (reference sequence). This CDR3 region has 17 residues. In nucleotides, the CDR3 is TGTGCCAGCAGCCAACACGCTTCGGCCCTTGACCCCTACGAGCAGTACTTC. Its translation: CASSQHASALDPYEQYF.

The gene calls are TRBV2 and TRBJ2-1; D may correspond to TRBD1 or TRBD2 (6 bases each). CDR1 SNHLY and CDR2 FYNNEI come from the germline V gene. Trimming cost V 6 bases and J 5 bases, with 11 bases left between them. The CDR3 loop spans 13 amino acids. This CDR3 reads CASRGGLNNEQFF. CDR3 nucleotides: TGTGCCAGCAGGGGGGGCTTAAACAATGAGCAGTTCTTC.